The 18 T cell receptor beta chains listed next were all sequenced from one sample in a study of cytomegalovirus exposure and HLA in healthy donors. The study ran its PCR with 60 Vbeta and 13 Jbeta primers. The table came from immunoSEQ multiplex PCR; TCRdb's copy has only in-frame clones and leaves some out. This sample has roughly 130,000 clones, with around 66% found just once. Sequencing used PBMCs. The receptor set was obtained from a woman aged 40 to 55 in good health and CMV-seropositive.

The CDR3 DNA is TGTGCCAGCTCACCTGGGGAGGACAGGGTAGCTTTCTTT. It translates to CASSPGEDRVAFF. V is TRBV18 and J is TRBJ1-1; 8 nucleotides match TRBD1. Germline V lookup: CDR1 KGHSH, CDR2 LQKENI. This CDR3 is built from 13 residues. V lost 3 bases to trimming and J lost 10 bases; unmatched junction nucleotides: 7.

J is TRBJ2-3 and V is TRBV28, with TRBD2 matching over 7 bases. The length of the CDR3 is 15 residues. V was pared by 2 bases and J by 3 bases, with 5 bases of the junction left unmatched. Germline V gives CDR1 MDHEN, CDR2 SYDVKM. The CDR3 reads CASSLAGVQTDTQYF. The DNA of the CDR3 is TGTGCCAGCAGTTTAGCGGGAGTACAAACAGATACGCAGTATTTT.

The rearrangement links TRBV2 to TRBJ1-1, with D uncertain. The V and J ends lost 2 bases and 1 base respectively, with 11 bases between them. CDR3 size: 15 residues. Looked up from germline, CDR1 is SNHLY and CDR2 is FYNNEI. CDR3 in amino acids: CASSEIREGNTEAFF. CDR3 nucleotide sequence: TGTGCCAGCAGTGAAATTAGGGAGGGGAACACTGAAGCTTTCTTT.

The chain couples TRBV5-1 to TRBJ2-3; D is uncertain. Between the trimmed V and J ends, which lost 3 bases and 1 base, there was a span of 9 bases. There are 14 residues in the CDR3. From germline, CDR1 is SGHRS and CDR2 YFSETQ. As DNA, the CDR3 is TGCGCCAGCAGCTCCCTCTCTGGCACAGATACGCAGTATTTT. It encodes CASSSLSGTDTQYF.

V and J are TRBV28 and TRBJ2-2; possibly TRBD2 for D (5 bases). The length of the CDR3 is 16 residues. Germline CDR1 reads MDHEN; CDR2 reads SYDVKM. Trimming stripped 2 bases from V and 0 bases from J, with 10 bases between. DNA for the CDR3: TGTGCCAGCAGTTTAGTGAGGGCACCGAACACCGGGGAGCTGTTTTTT. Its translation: CASSLVRAPNTGELFF.

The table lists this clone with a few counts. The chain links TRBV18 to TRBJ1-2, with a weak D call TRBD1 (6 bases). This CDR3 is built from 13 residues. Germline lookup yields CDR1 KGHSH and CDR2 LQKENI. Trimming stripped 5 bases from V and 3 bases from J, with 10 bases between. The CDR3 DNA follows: TGTGCCAGCTCAGCGGGGGCCTACTATGGCTACACCTTC. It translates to CASSAGAYYGYTF.

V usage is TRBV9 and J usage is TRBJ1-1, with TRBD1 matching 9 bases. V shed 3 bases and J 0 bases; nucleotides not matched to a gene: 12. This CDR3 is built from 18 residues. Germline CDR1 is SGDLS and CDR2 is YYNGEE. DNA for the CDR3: TGTGCCAGCAGCGAACCACAGGGGGCGGGGAGAATGAACACTGAAGCTTTCTTT. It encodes CASSEPQGAGRMNTEAFF.

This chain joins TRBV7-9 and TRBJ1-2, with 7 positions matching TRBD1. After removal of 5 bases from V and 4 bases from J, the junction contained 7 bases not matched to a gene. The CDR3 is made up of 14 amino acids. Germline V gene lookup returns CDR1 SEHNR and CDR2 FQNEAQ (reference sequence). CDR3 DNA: TGTGCCAGCAGCCTGGGACAGAACTCCTATGGCTACACCTTC. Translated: CASSLGQNSYGYTF.

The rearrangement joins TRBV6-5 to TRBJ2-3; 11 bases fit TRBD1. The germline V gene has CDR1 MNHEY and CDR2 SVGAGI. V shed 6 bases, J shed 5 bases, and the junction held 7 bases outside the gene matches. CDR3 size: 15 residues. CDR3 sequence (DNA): TGTGCCAGCAGACCGGGACAGGGGGTAGGAGATACGCAGTATTTT. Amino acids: CASRPGQGVGDTQYF.

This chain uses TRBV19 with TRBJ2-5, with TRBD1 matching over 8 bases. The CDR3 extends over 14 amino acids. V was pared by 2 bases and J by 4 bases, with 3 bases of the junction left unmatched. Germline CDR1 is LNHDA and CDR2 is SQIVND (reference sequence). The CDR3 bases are TGTGCCAGTAGTATATTAGGGACAGGAGAGACCCAGTACTTC. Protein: CASSILGTGETQYF.

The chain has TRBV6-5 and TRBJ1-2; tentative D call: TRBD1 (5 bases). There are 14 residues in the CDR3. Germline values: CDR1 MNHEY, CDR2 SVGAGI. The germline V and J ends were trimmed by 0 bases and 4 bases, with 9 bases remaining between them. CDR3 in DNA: TGTGCCAGCAGTTACTCCGACAGATCCTATGGCTACACCTTC. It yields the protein CASSYSDRSYGYTF.

The CDR3 region has the DNA TGTGCCAGCAGCTCTGTGGGAGCGGGGGAAGAGACCCAGTACTTC. It codes for CASSSVGAGEETQYF. This sequence joins TRBV7-6 and TRBJ2-5, with 8 bases fitting TRBD2. This CDR3 spans 15 amino acids. V shed 4 bases, J shed 3 bases, and the junction held 7 bases outside the gene matches. From germline, CDR1 is SGHVS and CDR2 FNYEAQ. The whole variable domain, filled in from reference TRBV7-6 and TRBJ2-5, reads GAGVSQSPRYKVTKRGQDVALRCDPISGHVSLYWYRQALGQGPEFLTYFNYEAQQDKSGLPNDRFSAERPEGSISTLTIQRTEQRDSAMYRCASSSVGAGEETQYFGPGTRLLVL.

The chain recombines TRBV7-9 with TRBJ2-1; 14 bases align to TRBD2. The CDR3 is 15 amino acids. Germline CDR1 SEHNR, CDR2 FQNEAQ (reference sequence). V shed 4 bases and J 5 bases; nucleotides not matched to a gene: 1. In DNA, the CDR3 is TGTGCCAGCAGCTCGGGACTAGCGGGAGACAATGAGCAGTTCTTC. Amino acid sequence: CASSSGLAGDNEQFF. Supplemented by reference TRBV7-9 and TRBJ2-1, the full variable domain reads DTGVSQNPRHKITKRGQNVTFRCDPISEHNRLYWYRQTLGQGPEFLTYFQNEAQLEKSRLLSDRFSAERPKGSFSTLEIQRTEQGDSAMYLCASSSGLAGDNEQFFGPGTRLTVL.

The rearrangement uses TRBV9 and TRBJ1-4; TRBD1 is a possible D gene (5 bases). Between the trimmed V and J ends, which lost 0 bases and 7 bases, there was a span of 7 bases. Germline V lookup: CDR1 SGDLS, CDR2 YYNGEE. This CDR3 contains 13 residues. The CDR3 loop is CASSVGRGEKLFF. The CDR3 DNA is TGTGCCAGCAGCGTAGGGAGGGGTGAAAAACTGTTTTTT.

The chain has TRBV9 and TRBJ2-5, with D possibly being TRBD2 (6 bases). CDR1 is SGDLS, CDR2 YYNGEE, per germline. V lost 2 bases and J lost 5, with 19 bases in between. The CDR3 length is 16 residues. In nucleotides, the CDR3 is TGTGCCAGCAGCGTGGGTTTTGGGGGAGGCTCGGAGACCCAGTACTTC. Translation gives CASSVGFGGGSETQYF. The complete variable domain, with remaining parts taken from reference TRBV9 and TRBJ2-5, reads DSGVTQTPKHLITATGQRVTLRCSPRSGDLSVYWYQQSLDQGLQFLIQYYNGEERAKGNILERFSAQQFPDLHSELNLSSLELGDSALYFCASSVGFGGGSETQYFGPGTRLLVL.

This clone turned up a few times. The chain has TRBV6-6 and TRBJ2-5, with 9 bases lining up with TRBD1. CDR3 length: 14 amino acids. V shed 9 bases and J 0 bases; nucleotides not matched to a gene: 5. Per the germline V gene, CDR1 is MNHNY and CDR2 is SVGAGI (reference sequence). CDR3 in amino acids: CASRTGVDQETQYF. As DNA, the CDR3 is TGTGCCAGTAGGACAGGGGTGGACCAAGAGACCCAGTACTTC.

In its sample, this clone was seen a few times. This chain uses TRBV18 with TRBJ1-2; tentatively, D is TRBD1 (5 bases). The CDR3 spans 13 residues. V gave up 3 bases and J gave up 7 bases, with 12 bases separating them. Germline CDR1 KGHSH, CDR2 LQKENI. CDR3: CASSPSPQGGYTF. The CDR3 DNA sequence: TGTGCCAGCTCACCCTCTCCTCAGGGTGGCTACACCTTC.

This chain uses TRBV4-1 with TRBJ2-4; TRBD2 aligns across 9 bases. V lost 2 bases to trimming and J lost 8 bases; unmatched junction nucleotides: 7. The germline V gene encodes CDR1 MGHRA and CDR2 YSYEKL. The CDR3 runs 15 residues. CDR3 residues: CASSQNGAGGDIQYF. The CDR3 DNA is TGCGCCAGCAGCCAAAATGGGGCGGGGGGGGACATTCAGTACTTC.